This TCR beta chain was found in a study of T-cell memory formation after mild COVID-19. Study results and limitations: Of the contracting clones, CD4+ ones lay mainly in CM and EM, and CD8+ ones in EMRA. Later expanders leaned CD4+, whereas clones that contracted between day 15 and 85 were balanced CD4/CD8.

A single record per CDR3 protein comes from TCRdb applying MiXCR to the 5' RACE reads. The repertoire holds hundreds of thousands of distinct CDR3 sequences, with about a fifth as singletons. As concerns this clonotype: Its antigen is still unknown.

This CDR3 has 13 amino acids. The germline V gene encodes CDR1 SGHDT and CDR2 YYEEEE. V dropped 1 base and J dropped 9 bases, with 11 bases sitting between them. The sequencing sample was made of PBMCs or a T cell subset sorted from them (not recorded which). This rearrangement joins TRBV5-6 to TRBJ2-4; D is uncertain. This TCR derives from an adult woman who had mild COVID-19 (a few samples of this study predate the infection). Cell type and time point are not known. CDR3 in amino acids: CASSLKGSSIQYF. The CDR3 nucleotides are TGTGCCAGCAGCTTGAAAGGTTCGTCCATTCAGTACTTC.